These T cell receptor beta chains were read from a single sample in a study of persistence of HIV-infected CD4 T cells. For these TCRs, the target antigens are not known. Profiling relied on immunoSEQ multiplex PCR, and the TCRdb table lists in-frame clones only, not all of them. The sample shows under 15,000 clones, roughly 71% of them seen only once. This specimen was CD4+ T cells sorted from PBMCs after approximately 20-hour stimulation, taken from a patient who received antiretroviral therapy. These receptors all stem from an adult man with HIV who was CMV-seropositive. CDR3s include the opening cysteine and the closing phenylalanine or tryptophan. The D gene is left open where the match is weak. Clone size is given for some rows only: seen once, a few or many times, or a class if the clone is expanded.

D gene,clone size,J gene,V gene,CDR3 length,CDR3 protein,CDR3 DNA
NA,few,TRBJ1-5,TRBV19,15,CASSPGTVGNQPQHF,TGTGCCAGTAGTCCCGGGACTGTCGGCAATCAGCCCCAGCATTTT
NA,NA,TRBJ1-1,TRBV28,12,CASSFEVTEAFF,TGTGCCAGCAGTTTTGAGGTAACTGAAGCTTTCTTT
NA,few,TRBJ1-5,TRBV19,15,CASRIRTTGRGPQHF,TGTGCCAGTAGGATACGGACAACCGGTCGTGGGCCCCAGCATTTT
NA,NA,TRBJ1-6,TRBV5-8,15,CASSPRMPALSPLHF,TGTGCCAGCAGCCCCAGGATGCCCGCCCTTTCACCCCTCCACTTT
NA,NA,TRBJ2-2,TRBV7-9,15,CASSPAGMNTGELFF,TGTGCCAGCAGCCCAGCCGGAATGAACACCGGGGAGCTGTTTTTT
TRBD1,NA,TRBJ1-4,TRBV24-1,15,CATSDDRGGSEKLFF,TGTGCCACCAGTGACGACAGGGGAGGTAGTGAAAAACTGTTTTTT
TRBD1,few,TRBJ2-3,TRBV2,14,CASSVGQGADTQYF,TGTGCCAGCAGTGTGGGACAGGGGGCAGATACGCAGTATTTT
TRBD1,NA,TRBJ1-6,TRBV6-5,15,CASRMTGDGNSPLHF,TGTGCCAGCAGAATGACAGGGGATGGGAATTCACCCCTCCACTTT
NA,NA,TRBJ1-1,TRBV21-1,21,CASSKAPYPGPAVPPDPEAFF,TGTGCCAGCAGCAAAGCGCCATACCCGGGACCCGCGGTGCCACCTGACCCTGAAGCTTTCTTT
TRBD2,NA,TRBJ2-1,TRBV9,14,CASGLAGLGGEQFF,TGTGCCAGCGGACTAGCGGGGCTTGGGGGTGAGCAGTTCTTC
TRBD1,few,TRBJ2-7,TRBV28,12,CASSPDRGEQYF,TGTGCCAGCAGCCCCGACAGGGGCGAGCAGTACTTC
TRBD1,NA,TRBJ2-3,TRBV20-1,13,CSASPGQTDTQYF,TGCAGTGCTAGTCCGGGACAGACAGATACGCAGTATTTT
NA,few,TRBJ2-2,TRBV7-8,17,CASSLYMGGQNTGELFF,TGTGCCAGCAGCTTATATATGGGTGGACAGAACACCGGGGAGCTGTTTTTT
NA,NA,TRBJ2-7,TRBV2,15,CASTTQDGAPYEQYF,TGTGCCAGCACTACCCAGGACGGGGCCCCCTACGAGCAGTACTTC
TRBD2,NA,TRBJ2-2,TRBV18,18,CASSQPGLAGSNTGELFF,TGTGCCAGCTCACAACCGGGACTAGCGGGTAGTAACACCGGGGAGCTGTTTTTT
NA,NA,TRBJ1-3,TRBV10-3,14,CAIKDSYSGNTIYF,TGTGCCATCAAAGACAGTTACTCTGGAAACACCATATATTTT
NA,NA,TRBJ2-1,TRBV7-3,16,CASSLVGIAARNEQFF,TGTGCCAGCAGCTTAGTGGGGATAGCCGCTAGGAATGAGCAGTTCTTC
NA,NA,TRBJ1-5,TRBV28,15,CASSLSGPRNQPQHF,TGTGCCAGCAGTTTATCAGGGCCCAGGAATCAGCCCCAGCATTTT
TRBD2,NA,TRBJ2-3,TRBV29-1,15,CSVQLAGALTDTQYF,TGCAGCGTCCAACTAGCGGGGGCCCTAACAGATACGCAGTATTTT
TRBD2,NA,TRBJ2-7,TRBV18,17,CASSPVWTSGVEYEQYF,TGTGCCAGCTCACCAGTATGGACTAGCGGGGTGGAGTACGAGCAGTACTTC
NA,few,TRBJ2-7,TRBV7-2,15,CASSLRPDTTYEQYF,TGTGCCAGCAGCTTAAGGCCGGACACAACCTACGAGCAGTACTTC
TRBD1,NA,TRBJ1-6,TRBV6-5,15,CASSRGQGINSPLHF,TGTGCCAGCAGTAGAGGACAGGGGATTAATTCACCCCTCCACTTT
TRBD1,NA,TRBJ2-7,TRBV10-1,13,CATKQGQGYEQYF,TGCGCCACCAAGCAGGGACAGGGCTACGAGCAGTACTTC
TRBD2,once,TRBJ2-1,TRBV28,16,CASKSPSGGTYNEQFF,TGTGCCAGCAAAAGCCCTAGCGGGGGTACCTACAATGAGCAGTTCTTC
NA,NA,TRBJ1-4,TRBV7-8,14,CASSLNREYEKLFF,TGTGCCAGCAGCTTAAACAGGGAGTATGAAAAACTGTTTTTT
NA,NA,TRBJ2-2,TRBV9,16,CASSPRRVGNTGELFF,TGTGCCAGCAGCCCCCGACGTGTGGGGAACACCGGGGAGCTGTTTTTT
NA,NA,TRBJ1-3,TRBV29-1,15,CSVEKDGFSGNTIYF,TGCAGCGTTGAAAAAGACGGTTTCTCTGGAAACACCATATATTTT
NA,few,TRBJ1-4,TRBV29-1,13,CSVSGQPNEKLFF,TGCAGCGTTAGCGGACAGCCTAATGAAAAACTGTTTTTT
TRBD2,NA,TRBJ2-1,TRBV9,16,CASSERGAGAHNEQFF,TGTGCCAGCAGCGAACGGGGAGCGGGGGCCCACAATGAGCAGTTCTTC
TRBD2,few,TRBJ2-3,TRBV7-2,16,CASSPRTSGVVDTQYF,TGTGCCAGCAGCCCACGGACTAGCGGGGTCGTAGATACGCAGTATTTT
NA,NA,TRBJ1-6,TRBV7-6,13,CASSLAGESPLHF,TGTGCCAGCAGCTTAGCTGGGGAATCACCCCTCCACTTT
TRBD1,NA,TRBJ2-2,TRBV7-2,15,CASRERGPDTGELFF,TGTGCCAGCAGGGAGAGGGGGCCAGACACCGGGGAGCTGTTTTTT
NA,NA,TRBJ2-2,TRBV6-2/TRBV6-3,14,CASSWARSTGELFF,TGTGCCAGCAGTTGGGCACGCAGCACCGGGGAGCTGTTTTTT
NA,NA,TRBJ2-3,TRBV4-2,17,CASSQEQTRARTDTQYF,TGTGCCAGCAGCCAAGAGCAAACCAGAGCACGCACAGATACGCAGTATTTT
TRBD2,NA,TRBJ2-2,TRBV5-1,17,CASSPRTGGRNTGELFF,TGCGCCAGCAGCCCCAGAACGGGGGGAAGGAACACCGGGGAGCTGTTTTTT
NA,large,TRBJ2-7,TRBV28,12,CASSSEVSEQYF,TGTGCCAGCAGCTCGGAAGTCTCCGAGCAGTACTTC
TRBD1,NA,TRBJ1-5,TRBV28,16,CASSSHSTGVRQPQHF,TGTGCCAGCAGTTCCCACTCGACAGGGGTAAGACAGCCCCAGCATTTT
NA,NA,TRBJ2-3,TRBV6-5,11,CASSYDESQYF,TGTGCCAGCAGTTATGACGAATCGCAGTATTTT
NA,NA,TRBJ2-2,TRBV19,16,CASSIRAGREAGELFF,TGTGCCAGTAGTATCAGGGCAGGACGTGAGGCCGGGGAGCTGTTTTTT
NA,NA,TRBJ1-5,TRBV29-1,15,CSVDAFEYSNQPQHF,TGCAGCGTTGATGCTTTTGAGTATAGCAATCAGCCCCAGCATTTT
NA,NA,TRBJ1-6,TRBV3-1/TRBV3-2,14,CASSQDHGNSPLHF,TGTGCCAGCAGCCAAGATCACGGAAATTCACCCCTCCACTTT
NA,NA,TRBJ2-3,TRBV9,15,CASSALGGFTDTQYF,TGTGCCAGCAGCGCCTTGGGGGGCTTCACAGATACGCAGTATTTT
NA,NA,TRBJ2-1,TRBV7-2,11,CASSLLDEQFF,TGTGCCAGCAGCTTGTTGGATGAGCAGTTCTTC
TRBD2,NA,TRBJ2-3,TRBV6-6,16,CASSRTLGGSEDTQYF,TGTGCCAGCAGTCGGACCTTGGGGGGGTCGGAAGATACGCAGTATTTT
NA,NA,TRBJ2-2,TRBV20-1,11,CSAPFAGELFF,TGCAGTGCTCCATTCGCCGGGGAGCTGTTTTTT